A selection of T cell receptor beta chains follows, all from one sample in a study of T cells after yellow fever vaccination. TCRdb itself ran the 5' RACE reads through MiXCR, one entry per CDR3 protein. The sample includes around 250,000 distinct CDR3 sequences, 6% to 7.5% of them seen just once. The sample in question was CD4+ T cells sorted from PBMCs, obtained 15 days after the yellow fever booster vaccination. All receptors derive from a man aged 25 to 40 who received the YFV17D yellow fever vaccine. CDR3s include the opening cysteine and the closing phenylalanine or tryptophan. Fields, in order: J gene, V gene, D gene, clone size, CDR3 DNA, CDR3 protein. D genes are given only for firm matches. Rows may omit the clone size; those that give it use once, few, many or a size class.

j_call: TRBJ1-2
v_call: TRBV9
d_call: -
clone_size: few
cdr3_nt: TGTGCCAGCAGCCCCAGTCAGGGGAATTATGGCTACACCTTC
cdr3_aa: CASSPSQGNYGYTF

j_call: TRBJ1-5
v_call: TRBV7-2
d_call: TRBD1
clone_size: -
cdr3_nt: TGTGCCAGCAGCTTCAGCGGGACAGGGGCCAGCAATCAGCCCCAGCATTTT
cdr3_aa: CASSFSGTGASNQPQHF

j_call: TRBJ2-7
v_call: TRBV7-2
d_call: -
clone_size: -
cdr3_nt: TGTGCCAGCAGCTTCGGACTTAACTACGAGCAGTACTTC
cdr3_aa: CASSFGLNYEQYF

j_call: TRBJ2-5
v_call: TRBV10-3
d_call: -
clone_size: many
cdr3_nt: TGTGCCATCAGTGACAGGAATGCGACCCAGTACTTC
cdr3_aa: CAISDRNATQYF

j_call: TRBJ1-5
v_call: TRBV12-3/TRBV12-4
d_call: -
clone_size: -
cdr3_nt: TGTGCCAGTACTGGGCCCTTGGGGCAGCCCCAGCATTTT
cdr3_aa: CASTGPLGQPQHF

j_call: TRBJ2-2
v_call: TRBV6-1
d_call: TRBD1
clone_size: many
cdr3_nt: TGTGCCAGCAGTCGGACAGGGCTGGGCACCGGGGAGCTGTTTTTT
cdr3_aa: CASSRTGLGTGELFF

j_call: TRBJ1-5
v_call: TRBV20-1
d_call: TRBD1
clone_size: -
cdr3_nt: TGCAGTGCTAGGGACAGGGTCCATCAGCCCCAGCATTTT
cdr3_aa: CSARDRVHQPQHF

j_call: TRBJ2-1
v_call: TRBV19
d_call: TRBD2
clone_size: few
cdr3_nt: TGTGCCAGTAGCCCTCCGGGACTAGCGGGAGTATATGAGCAGTTCTTC
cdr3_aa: CASSPPGLAGVYEQFF

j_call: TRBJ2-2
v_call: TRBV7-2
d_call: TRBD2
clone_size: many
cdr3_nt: TGTGCCAGCAGCATGACTAGCGGTCAGAACACCGGGGAGCTGTTTTTT
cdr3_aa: CASSMTSGQNTGELFF

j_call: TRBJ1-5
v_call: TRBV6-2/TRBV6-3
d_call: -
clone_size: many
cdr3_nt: TGTGCCAGCAGAAATACAGGGTGTTCGCCCCAGCATTTT
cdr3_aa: CASRNTGCSPQHF

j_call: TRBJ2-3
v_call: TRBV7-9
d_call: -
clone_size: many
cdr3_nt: TGTGCCAGCAGCTCGGGACTTAGCACAGATACGCAGTATTTT
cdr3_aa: CASSSGLSTDTQYF

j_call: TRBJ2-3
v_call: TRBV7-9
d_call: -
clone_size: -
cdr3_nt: TGTGCCAGCAGCGGGGACAACACAGATACGCAGTATTTT
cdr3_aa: CASSGDNTDTQYF

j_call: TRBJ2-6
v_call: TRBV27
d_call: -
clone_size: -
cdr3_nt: TGTGCCAGCAGTCCCCATTACGGGGCTGGGGCCAACGTCCTGACTTTC
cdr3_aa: CASSPHYGAGANVLTF

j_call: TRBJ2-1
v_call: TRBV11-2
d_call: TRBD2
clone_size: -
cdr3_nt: TGTGCCAGCAGCCCCTCTAGCCTAGCGGGAGGGAGCTCCTACAATGAGCAGTTCTTC
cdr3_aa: CASSPSSLAGGSSYNEQFF

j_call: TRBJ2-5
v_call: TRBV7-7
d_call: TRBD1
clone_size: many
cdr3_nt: TGTGCCAGCAGTTCGGACAGGGCCGAGACCCAGTACTTC
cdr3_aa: CASSSDRAETQYF

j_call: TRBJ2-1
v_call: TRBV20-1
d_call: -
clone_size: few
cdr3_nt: TGCAGTACTTCGCCGGGACCCAGCGAAGGGAATGAGCAGTTCTTC
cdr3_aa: CSTSPGPSEGNEQFF

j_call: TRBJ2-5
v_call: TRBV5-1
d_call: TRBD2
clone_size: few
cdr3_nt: TGCGCCAGCAGCGTCCTCTCTAGCGGGAGGGTCCAAGAGACCCAGTACTTC
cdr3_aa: CASSVLSSGRVQETQYF

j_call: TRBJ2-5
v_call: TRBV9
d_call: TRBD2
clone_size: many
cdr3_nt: TGTGCCAGCAGCGTAGCTCCGACTAGCGGGAGTATGGAGACCCAGTACTTC
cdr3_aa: CASSVAPTSGSMETQYF

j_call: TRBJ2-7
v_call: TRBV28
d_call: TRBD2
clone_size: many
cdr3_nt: TGTGCCAGCAGTTTCGGGGCTAGCGGGAGGAAAGCACCCTACGAGCAGTACTTC
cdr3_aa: CASSFGASGRKAPYEQYF

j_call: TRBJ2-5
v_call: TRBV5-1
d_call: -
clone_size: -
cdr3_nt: TGCGCCAGCAGCTTGGGCCCCTCTTCAAGTGAGACCCAGTACTTC
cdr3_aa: CASSLGPSSSETQYF

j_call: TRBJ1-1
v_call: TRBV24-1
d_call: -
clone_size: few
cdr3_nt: TGTGCCACCAGTGGTGATTACGGGGAAGCTTTCTTT
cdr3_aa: CATSGDYGEAFF

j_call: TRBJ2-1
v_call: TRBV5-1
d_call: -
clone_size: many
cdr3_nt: TGCGCCAGCACCCGGGAACGGGAGCAGTTCTTC
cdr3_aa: CASTREREQFF

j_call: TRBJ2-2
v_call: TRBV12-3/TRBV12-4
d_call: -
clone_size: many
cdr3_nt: TGTGCCAGCAGTTTGAGATTCGGAACCGGGGAGCTGTTTTTT
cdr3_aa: CASSLRFGTGELFF

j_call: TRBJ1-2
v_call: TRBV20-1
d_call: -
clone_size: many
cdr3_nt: TGCAGTGCCCCAGGGTTAGTAGGCTATGGCTACACCTTC
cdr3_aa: CSAPGLVGYGYTF

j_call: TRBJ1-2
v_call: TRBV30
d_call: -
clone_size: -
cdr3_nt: TGTGCCTGGAGCCTTGGGGGGAACTATGGCTACACCTTC
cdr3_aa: CAWSLGGNYGYTF

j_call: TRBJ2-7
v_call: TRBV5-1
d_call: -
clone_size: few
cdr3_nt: TGCGCCAGCAGCTTGGAACCTAGTTTTTCCTACGAGCAGTACTTC
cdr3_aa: CASSLEPSFSYEQYF

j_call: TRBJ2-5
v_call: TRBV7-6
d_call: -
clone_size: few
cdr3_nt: TGTGCCAGCAGACATCTCCGGGGCAGCCAAGAGACCCAGTACTTC
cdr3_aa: CASRHLRGSQETQYF

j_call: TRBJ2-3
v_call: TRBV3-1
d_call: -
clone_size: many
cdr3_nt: TGTGCCAGCAGCCATCGACTGGGGGTTGAGGCAGATACGCAGTATTTT
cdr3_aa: CASSHRLGVEADTQYF

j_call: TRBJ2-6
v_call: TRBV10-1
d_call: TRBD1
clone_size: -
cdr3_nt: TGCGCCAGCAACGATGAAGACAGGGCAGCCCCCTCTGGGGCCAACGTCCTGACTTTC
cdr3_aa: CASNDEDRAAPSGANVLTF

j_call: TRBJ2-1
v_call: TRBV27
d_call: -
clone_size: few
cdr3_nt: TGTGCCAGCAGTTCCACATCGTGGGGTAACAATGAGCAGTTCTTC
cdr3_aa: CASSSTSWGNNEQFF

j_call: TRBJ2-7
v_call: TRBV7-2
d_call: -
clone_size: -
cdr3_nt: TGTGCCAGCACACTAGCCCCCATGAGCTCCTACGAGCAGTACTTC
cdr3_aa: CASTLAPMSSYEQYF

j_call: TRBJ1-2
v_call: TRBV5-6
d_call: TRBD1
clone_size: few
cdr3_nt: TGTGCCAGCAGCGGACAGGGAGTTAACTATGGCTACACCTTC
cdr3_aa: CASSGQGVNYGYTF

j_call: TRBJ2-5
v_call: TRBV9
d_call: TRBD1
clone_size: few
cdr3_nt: TGTGCCAGCAGCGTAGATCAGGGGGCTATGGAGACCCAGTACTTC
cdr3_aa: CASSVDQGAMETQYF

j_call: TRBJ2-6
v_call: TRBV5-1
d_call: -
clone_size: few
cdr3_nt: TGCGCCAGCAGCTTGGACCCCCAAGGGGGGCCTGGGGCCAACGTCCTGACTTTC
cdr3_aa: CASSLDPQGGPGANVLTF

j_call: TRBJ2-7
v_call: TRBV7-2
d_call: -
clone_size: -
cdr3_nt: TGTGCCAGCAGCTGGACCATTAGGACCTACGAGCAGTACTTC
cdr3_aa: CASSWTIRTYEQYF

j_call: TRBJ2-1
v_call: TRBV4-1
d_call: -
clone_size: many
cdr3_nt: TGCGCCAGCAGCCAAGGAGAACGGGACCTCTACAATGAGCAGTTCTTC
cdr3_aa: CASSQGERDLYNEQFF

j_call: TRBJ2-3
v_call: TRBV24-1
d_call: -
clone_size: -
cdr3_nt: TGTGCCACCAGTGACCGAAGCGGACTCACAGATACGCAGTATTTT
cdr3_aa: CATSDRSGLTDTQYF

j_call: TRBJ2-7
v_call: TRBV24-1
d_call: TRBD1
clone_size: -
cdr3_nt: TGTGCCACCAGTGGGGGACAGGGCCGCGAGCAGTACTTC
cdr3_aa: CATSGGQGREQYF

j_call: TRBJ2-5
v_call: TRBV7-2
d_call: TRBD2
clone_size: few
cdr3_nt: TGTGCCAGCAGCCGAGGGACTAGCGCGATCCAAGAGACCCAGTACTTC
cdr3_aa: CASSRGTSAIQETQYF

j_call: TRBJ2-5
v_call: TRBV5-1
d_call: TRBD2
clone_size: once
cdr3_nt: TGCGCCAGCAGCTGGCTAGCGGGACAAGAGACCCAGTACTTC
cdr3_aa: CASSWLAGQETQYF

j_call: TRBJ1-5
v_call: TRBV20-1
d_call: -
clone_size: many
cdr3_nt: TGCAGTGCTAGAGAGGCACTTTTCTATAGCAATCAGCCCCAGCATTTT
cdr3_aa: CSAREALFYSNQPQHF

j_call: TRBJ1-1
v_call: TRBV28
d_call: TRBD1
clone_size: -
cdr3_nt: TGTGCCACCAGTCCACGGCGGGGTCAGGGGGCCGGCACTGAAGCTTTCTTT
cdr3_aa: CATSPRRGQGAGTEAFF

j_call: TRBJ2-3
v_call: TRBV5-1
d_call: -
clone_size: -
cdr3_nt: TGCGCCAGCAGCTTGGGAAGCCAGAGAGCAGATACGCAGTATTTT
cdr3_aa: CASSLGSQRADTQYF

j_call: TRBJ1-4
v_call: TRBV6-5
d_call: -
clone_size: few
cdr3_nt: TGTGCCAGCAGCCCGAACAGGGCAGCTAATGAAAAACTGTTTTTT
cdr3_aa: CASSPNRAANEKLFF

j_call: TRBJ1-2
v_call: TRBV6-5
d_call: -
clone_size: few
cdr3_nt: TGTGCCAGCAGTTCCCCTCCAGAGGTCTATGGCTACACCTTC
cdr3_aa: CASSSPPEVYGYTF

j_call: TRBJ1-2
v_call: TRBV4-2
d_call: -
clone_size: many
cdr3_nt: TGTGCCAGCAGCCAAGAGTATGCAGGGAGCTATGGCTACACCTTC
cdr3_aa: CASSQEYAGSYGYTF

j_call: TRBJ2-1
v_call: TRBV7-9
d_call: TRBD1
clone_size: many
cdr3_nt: TGTGCCAGCAGCTTATTCCGGGACAGGGACAATGAGCAGTTCTTC
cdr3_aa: CASSLFRDRDNEQFF

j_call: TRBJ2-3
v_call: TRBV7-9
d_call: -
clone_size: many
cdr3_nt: TGTGCCAGCAAGAACGAGAGTGATACGCAGTATTTT
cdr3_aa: CASKNESDTQYF

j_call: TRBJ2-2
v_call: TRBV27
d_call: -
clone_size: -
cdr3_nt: TGTGCCAGCAGTTCAAGGGGGAGCACCACCGGGGAGCTGTTTTTT
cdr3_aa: CASSSRGSTTGELFF

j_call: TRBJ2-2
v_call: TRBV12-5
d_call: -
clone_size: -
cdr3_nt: TGTGCTAGTGGTTTTCGTCGGGAAGGAGGGCAGGAGACGACCGGGGAGCTGTTTTTT
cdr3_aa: CASGFRREGGQETTGELFF

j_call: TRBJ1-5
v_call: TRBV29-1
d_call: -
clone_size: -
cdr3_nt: TGCAGCGTTGGGGGCCAGGGAAATAGCAATCAGCCCCAGCATTTT
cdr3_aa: CSVGGQGNSNQPQHF

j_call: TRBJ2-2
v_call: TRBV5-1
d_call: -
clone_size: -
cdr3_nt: TGCGCCAGCAGCTCGGAATTGGGCAGCGGGGAGCTGTTTTTT
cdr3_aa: CASSSELGSGELFF

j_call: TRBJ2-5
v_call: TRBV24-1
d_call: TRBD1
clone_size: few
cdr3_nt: TGTGCCACCAGTGATTTGAAGGGACAGGGGGTCGAGACCCAGTACTTC
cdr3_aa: CATSDLKGQGVETQYF

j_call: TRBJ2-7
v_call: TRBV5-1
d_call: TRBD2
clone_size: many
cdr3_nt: TGCGCCAGCGGCCCTGGGACTAGCGGCTACGAGCAGTACTTC
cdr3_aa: CASGPGTSGYEQYF

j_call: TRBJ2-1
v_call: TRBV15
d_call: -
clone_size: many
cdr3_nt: TGTGCCACCAGCGGCCTCGGCAGGGAAAAAAGCTCCTACAATGAGCAGTTCTTC
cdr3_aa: CATSGLGREKSSYNEQFF